This paragraph reports one T cell receptor (beta chain). This sample was taken from a study of blood T cell repertoires in COVID-19. The wider study: Some COVID-19 samples were acute and others convalescent; all came from the United States, Italy and Spain. From T cells, B-cell-depleted T cells, or PBMCs came the material, which was cDNA or gDNA.

CDR3 length equals 17 residues. Looked up from germline, CDR1 is SGHTS and CDR2 is YDEGEE. The V and J ends lost 7 bases and 2 bases, in that order; junction bases with no gene match: 14. As originally analysed: Estimation of nucleated cell counts relied on the amplification of reference gene primers. Produced via immunoSEQ multiplex PCR; TCRdb's table is partial and in-frame only. V and J calls plus clone size are reproduced from that table; the DNA served to infer D and trimming. The repertoire holds some 160,000 clones, with around four fifths as singletons. V is TRBV5-8 and J is TRBJ1-4; 7 nucleotides match TRBD1. The receptor comes from a woman at least 80 years old with COVID-19, enrolled during active disease. The sample comprised peripheral blood. The CDR3 region has the DNA TGTGCCAGCGCACGCCGACAGGGCAGTGGCACTAATGAAAAACTGTTTTTT. Translated, it gives CASARRQGSGTNEKLFF.